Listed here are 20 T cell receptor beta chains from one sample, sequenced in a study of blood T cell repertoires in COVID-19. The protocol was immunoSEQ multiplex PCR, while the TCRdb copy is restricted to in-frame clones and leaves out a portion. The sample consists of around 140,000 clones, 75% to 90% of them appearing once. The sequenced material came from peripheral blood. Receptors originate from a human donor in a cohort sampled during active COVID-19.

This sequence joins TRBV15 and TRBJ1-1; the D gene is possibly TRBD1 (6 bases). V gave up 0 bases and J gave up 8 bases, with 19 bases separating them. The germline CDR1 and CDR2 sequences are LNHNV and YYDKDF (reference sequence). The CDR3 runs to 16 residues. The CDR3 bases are TGTGCCACCAGCAGAGAGGGGGGGACACTAGTCACAGAAGCTTTCTTT. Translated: CATSREGGTLVTEAFF.

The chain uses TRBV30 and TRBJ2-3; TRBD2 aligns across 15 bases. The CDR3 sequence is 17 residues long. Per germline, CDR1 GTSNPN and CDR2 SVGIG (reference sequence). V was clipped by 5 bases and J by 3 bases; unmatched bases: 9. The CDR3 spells CAWEEGLAGGSTDTQYF. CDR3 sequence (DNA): TGTGCCTGGGAGGAGGGACTAGCGGGGGGCTCTACAGATACGCAGTATTTT.

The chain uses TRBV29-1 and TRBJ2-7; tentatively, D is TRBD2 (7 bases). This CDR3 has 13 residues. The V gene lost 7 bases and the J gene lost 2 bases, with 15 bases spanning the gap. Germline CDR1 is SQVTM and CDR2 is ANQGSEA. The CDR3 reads CSGLGGETYEQYF. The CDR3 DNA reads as TGCAGCGGTCTAGGGGGGGAGACCTACGAGCAGTACTTC.

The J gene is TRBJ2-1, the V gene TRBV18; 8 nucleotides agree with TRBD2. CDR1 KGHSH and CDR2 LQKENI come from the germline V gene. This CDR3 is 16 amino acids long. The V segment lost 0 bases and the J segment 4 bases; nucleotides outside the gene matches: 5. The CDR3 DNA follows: TGTGCCAGCTCACCACCGAGGACTAGCAAGTACAATGAGCAGTTCTTC. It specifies CASSPPRTSKYNEQFF.

The CDR3 coding sequence is TGTGCCAGCAGCCGAGACAGGGAAGGTTCACCCCTCCACTTT. Translated, it gives CASSRDREGSPLHF. The chain uses TRBV2 and TRBJ1-6; 7 positions agree with TRBD1. CDR1 SNHLY and CDR2 FYNNEI come from the germline V gene. The CDR3 covers 14 residues. Unmatched junction bases numbered 8, after V lost 6 bases and J lost 9 bases.

As DNA, the CDR3 is TGCAGCGTGCAGACTAGCGACTACAATGAGCAGTTCTTC. Translation gives CSVQTSDYNEQFF. The chain links TRBV29-1 to TRBJ2-1, with 8 bases fitting TRBD2. Trimming took 6 bases from V and 3 from J; bases not matched to a gene: 4. CDR1 and CDR2 from the germline V gene are SQVTM and ANQGSEA. The CDR3 is made up of 13 amino acids.

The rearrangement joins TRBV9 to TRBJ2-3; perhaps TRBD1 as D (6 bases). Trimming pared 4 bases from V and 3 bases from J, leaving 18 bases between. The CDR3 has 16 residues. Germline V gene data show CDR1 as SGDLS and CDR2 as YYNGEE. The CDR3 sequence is CASSILGGGGTDTQYF. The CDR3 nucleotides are TGTGCCAGCAGCATCCTCGGTGGGGGCGGTACAGATACGCAGTATTTT.

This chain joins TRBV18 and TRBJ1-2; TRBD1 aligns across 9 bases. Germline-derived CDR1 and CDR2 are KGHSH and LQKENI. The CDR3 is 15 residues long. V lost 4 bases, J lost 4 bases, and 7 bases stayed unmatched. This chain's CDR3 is CASSLRDRVSYGYTF. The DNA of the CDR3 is TGTGCCAGCTCACTCCGGGACAGGGTGAGCTATGGCTACACCTTC.

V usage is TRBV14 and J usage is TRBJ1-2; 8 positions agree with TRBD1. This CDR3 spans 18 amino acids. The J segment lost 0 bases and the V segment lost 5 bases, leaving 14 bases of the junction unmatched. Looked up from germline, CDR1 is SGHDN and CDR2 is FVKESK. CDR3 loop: CASSYGTGGMLPNYGYTF. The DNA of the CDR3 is TGTGCCAGCAGCTACGGGACAGGAGGAATGTTGCCTAACTATGGCTACACCTTC.

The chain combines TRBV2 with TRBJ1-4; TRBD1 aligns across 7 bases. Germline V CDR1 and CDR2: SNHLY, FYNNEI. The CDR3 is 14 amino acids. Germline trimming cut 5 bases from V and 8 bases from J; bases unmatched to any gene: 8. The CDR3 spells CASSLGQAKEKLFF. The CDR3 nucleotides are TGTGCCAGCAGTCTTGGACAGGCAAAGGAAAAACTGTTTTTT.

Written as DNA, the CDR3 is TGTGCCACGCGGACACCCAACAATGAGCAGTTCTTC. Protein product: CATRTPNNEQFF. V usage is TRBV10-3 and J usage is TRBJ2-1; D perhaps matches TRBD1 (5 bases). With 10 bases removed from V and 5 bases from J, the gap between germline ends came to 12 bases. Germline V gene lookup returns CDR1 ENHRY and CDR2 SYGVKD. This CDR3 has 12 residues.

The CDR3: CSWVSLRAFF. The CDR3 DNA sequence: TGCAGTTGGGTCTCCTTGAGGGCTTTCTTT. The V gene is TRBV20-1, the J gene TRBJ1-1, with D unresolved. Germline CDR1 and CDR2: DFQATT and SNEGSKA (reference sequence). This CDR3 is built from 10 residues. Trimming pared 8 bases from V and 11 bases from J, leaving 15 bases between.

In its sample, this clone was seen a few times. The chain's CDR3 is CAISRDREGKLFF. Written as DNA, the CDR3 is TGTGCCATCAGCCGGGACAGGGAGGGAAAACTGTTTTTT. This chain connects TRBV10-3 to TRBJ1-4, with 9 positions matching TRBD1. This CDR3 spans 13 amino acids. Germline V CDR1 and CDR2: ENHRY, SYGVKD. V shed 6 bases, J shed 10 bases, and the junction held 6 bases outside the gene matches.

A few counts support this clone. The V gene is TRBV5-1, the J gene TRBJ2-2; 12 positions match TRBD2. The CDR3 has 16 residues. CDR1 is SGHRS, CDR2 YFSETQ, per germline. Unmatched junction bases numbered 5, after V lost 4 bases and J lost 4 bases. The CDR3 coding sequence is TGCGCCAGCAGCCCACTAGCGGGAGGCAGCACCGGGGAGCTGTTTTTT. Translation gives CASSPLAGGSTGELFF. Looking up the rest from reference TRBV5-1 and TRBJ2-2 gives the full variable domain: KAGVTQTPRYLIKTRGQQVTLSCSPISGHRSVSWYQQTPGQGLQFLFEYFSETQRNKGNFPGRFSGRQFSNSRSEMNVSTLELGDSALYLCASSPLAGGSTGELFFGEGSRLTVL.

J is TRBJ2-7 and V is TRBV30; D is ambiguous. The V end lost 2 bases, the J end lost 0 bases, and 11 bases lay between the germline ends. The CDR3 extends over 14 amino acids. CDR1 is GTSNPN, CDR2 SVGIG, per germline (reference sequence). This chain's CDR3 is CAWSPDPSSYEQYF. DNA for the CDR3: TGTGCCTGGAGTCCTGATCCTAGCTCCTACGAGCAGTACTTC.

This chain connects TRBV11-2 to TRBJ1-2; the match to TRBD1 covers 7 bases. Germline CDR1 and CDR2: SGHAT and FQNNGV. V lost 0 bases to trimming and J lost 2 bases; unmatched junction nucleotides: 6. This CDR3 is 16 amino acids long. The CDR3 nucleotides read TGTGCCAGCAGCTTAGATTTCTGGGGACAGAACTATGGCTACACCTTC. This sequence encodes CASSLDFWGQNYGYTF.

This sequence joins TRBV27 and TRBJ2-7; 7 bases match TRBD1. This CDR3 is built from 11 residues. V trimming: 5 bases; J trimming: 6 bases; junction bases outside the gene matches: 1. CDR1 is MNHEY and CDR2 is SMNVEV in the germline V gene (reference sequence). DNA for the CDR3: TGTGCCAGCAGTACAGGGGCCGAGCAGTACTTC. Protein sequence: CASSTGAEQYF.

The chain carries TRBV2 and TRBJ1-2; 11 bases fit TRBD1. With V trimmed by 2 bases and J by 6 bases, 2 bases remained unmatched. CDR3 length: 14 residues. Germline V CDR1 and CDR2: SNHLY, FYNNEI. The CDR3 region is CASSEPGQGDGYTF. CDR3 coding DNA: TGTGCCAGCAGTGAACCGGGACAGGGGGATGGCTACACCTTC. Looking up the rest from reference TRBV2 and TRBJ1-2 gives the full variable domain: EPEVTQTPSHQVTQMGQEVILRCVPISNHLYFYWYRQILGQKVEFLVSFYNNEISEKSEIFDDQFSVERPDGSNFTLKIRSTKLEDSAMYFCASSEPGQGDGYTFGSGTRLTVV.

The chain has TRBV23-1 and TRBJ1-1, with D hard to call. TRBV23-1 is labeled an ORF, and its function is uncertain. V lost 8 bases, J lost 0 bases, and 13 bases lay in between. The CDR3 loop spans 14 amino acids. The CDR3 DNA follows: TGCGCCAGCCTCGGCCGGACTATGAACACTGAAGCTTTCTTT. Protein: CASLGRTMNTEAFF.

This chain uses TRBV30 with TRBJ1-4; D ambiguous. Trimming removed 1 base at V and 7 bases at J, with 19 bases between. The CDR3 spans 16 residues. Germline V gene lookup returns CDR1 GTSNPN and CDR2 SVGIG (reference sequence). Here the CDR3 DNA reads TGTGCCTGGAGTGATGTGACAAAAGTCTTGGGTGAAAAACTGTTTTTT. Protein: CAWSDVTKVLGEKLFF.